This T cell receptor (beta chain) was identified in a study of T-cell reconstitution after alpha-beta-depleted transplantation in children. To note about this clonotype: The germline gene is not matched at one end of the junction; a read error may be the cause.

TCRbeta library construction was performed incorporating unique molecular identifiers. TCRdb fed the PCR reads into MiXCR, producing one record per CDR3 protein. The sample yields about 610,000 distinct CDR3 sequences, over 9.5% seen once. The germline V gene encodes CDR1 SGHKS and CDR2 YYEKEE (reference sequence). The CDR3 has 13 amino acids. This sample comprised PBMCs from the stem cell graft donor, obtained from the stem cell graft. The receptor's source is a human donor who donated a stem cell graft to a child with acute myeloid leukemia. The chain recombines TRBV5-5 with TRBJ1-1; D remains ambiguous. CDR3 in amino acids: CTSSLFWNTEAFF. The CDR3, as DNA: TGTACCAGCAGCTTGTTTTGGAACACTGAAGCTTTCTTT. Full variable domain (rest looked up from reference TRBV5-5 and TRBJ1-1): DAGVTQSPTHLIKTRGQQVTLRCSPISGHKSVSWYQQVLGQGPQFIFQYYEKEERGRGNFPDRFSARQFPNYSSELNVNALLLGDSALYLCTSSLFWNTEAFFGQGTRLTVV.